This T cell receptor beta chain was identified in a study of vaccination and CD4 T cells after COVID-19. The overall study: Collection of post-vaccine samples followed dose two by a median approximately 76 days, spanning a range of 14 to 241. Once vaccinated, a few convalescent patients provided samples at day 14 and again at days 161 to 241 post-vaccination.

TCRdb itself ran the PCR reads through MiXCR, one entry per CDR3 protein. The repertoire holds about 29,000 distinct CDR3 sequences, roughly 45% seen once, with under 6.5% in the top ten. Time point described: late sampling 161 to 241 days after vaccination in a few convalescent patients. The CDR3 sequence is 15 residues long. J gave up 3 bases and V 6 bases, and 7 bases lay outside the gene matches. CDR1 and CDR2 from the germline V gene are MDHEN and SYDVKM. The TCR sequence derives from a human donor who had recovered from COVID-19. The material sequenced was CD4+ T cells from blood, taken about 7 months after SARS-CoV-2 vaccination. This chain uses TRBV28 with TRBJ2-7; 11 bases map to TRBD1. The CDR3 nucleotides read TGTGCCAGCAGCGAACCGGGACAGGGGGGCTACGAGCAGTACTTC. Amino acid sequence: CASSEPGQGGYEQYF.